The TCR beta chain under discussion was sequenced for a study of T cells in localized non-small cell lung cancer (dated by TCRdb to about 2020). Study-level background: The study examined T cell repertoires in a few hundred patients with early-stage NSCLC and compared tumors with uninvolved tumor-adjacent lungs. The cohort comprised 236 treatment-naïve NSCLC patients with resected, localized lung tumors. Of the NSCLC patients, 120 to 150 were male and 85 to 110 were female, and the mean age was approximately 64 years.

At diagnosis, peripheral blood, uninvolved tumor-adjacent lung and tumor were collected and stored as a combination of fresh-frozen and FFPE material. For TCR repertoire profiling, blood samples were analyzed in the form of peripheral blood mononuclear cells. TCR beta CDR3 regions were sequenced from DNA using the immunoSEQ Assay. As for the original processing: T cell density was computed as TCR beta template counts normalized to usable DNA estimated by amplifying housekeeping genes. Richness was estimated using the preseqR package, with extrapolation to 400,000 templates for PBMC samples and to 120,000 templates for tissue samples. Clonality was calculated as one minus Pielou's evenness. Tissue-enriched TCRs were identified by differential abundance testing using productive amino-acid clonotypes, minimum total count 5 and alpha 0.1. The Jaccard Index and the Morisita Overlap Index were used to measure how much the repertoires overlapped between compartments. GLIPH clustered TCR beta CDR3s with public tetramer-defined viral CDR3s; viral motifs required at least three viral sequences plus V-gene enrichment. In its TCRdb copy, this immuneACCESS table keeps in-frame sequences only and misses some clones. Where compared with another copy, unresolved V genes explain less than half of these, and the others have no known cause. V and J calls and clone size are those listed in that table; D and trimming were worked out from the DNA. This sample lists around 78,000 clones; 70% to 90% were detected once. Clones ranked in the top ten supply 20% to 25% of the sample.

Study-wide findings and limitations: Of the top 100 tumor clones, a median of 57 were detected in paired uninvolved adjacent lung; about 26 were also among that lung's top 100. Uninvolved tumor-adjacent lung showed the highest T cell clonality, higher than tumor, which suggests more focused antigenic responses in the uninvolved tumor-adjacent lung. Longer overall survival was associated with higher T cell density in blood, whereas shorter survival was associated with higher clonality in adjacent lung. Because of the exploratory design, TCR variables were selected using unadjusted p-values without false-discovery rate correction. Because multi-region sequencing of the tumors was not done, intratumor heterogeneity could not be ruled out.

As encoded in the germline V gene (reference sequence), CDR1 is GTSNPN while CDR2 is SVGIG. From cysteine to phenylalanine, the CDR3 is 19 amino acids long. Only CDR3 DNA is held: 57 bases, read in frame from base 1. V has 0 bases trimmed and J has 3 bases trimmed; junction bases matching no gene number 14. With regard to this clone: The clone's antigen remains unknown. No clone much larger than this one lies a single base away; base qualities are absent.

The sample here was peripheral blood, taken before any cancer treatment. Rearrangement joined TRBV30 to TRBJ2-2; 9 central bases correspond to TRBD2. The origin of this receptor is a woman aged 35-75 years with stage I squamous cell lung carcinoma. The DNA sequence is TGTGCCTGGAGTGTACCCGAGTGGCGGGGGGGCCTGGACACCGGGGAGCTGTTTTTT. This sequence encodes CAWSVPEWRGGLDTGELFF.